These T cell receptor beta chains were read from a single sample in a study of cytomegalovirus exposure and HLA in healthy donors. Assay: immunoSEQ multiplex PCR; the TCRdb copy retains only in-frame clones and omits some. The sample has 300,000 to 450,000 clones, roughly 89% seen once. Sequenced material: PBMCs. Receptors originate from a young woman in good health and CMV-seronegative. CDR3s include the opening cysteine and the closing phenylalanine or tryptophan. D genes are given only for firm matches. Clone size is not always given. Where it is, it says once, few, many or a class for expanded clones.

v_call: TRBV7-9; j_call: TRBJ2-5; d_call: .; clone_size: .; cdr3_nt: TGTGCCAGCAGCTCCTACGCCCTCCAAGAGACCCAGTACTTC; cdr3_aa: CASSSYALQETQYF
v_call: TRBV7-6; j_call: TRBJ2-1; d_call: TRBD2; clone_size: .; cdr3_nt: TGTGCCAGCAGCCCCTCACTAGCGGGCCGCTACAATGAGCAGTTCTTC; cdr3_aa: CASSPSLAGRYNEQFF
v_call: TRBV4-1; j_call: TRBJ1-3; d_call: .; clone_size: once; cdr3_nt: TGCGCCAGCAGCCAAGGTATGAGTAAGCTCCTCGGAAACACCATATATTTT; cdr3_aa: CASSQGMSKLLGNTIYF
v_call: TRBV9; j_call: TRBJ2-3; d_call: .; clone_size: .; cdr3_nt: TGTGCCAGCAGCGTACAGGGGCCCAGAGATACGCAGTATTTT; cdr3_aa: CASSVQGPRDTQYF
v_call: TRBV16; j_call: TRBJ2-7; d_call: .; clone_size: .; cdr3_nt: TGTGCCAGCAGCCCTACACCGGTAGCGCAGTACTTC; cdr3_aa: CASSPTPVAQYF
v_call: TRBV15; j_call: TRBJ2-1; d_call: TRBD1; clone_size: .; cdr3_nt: TGTGCCACCAGCACTGTACAGGGGCTATACAATGAGCAGTTCTTC; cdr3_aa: CATSTVQGLYNEQFF
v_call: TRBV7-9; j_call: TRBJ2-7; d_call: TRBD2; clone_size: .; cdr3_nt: TGTGCCAGCAGCTCCCTAGCGGGAGGCATCTACGAGCAGTACTTC; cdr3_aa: CASSSLAGGIYEQYF
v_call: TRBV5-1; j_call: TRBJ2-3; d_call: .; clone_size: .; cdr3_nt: TGCGCCAGCAGGTTGCAGATGTACACAGATACGCAGTATTTT; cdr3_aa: CASRLQMYTDTQYF
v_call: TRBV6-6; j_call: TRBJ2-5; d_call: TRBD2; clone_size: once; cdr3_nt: TGTGCCAGCAGTTCCGGGACTAGCCAAGAGACCCAGTACTTC; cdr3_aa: CASSSGTSQETQYF
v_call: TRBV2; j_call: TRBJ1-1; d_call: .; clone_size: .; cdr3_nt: TGTGCCAGCAGTGAAGAATATTCCGGGAACACTGAAGCTTTCTTT; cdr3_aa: CASSEEYSGNTEAFF
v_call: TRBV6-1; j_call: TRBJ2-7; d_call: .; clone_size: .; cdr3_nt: TGTGCCAGCAGTGCCTCCAACCTACAGGGCCCAAGGAACGAGCAGTACTTC; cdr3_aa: CASSASNLQGPRNEQYF
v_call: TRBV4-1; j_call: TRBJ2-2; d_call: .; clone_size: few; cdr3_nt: TGCGCCAGCAGCCAAGGATCTACCAGGGAGCTGTTTTTT; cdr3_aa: CASSQGSTRELFF
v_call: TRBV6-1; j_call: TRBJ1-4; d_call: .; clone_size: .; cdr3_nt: TGTGCCAGCAGTGAGGGTCCTGGGGAGGATGAAAAACTGTTTTTT; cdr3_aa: CASSEGPGEDEKLFF
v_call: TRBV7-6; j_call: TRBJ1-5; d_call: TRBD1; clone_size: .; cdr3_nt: TGTGCCAGCAGCTTAGCCTCAGGGGGCCTGGGCAATCAGCCCCAGCATTTT; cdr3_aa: CASSLASGGLGNQPQHF
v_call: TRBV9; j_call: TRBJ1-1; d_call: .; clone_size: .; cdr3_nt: TGTGCCAGCAGCGCCACAGGCGGTCGCACTGAAGCTTTCTTT; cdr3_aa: CASSATGGRTEAFF
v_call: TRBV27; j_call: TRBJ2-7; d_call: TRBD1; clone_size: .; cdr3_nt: TGTGCCAGCAGTTTGGTAGGGGGCGGGTACGAGCAGTACTTC; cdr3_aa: CASSLVGGGYEQYF
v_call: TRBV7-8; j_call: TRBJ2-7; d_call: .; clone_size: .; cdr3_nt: TGTGCCAGCAGCCCCCCTGTAGCGAGGACGGCCCACGAGCAGTACTTC; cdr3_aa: CASSPPVARTAHEQYF
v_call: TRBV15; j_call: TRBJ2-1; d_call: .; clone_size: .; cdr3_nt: TGTGCCACCAGCAGAGAGTACGCTTTCCGGGAGCAGTTCTTC; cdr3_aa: CATSREYAFREQFF
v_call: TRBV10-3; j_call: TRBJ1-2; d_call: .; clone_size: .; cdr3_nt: TGTGCCATCAGTGAAACTCCCGGCGGTAGCTATGGCTACACCTTC; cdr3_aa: CAISETPGGSYGYTF
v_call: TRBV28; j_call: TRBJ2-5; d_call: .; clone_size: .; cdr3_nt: TGTGCCAGCAGCGACCGGGTTCCTCAAGAGACCCAGTACTTC; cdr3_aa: CASSDRVPQETQYF
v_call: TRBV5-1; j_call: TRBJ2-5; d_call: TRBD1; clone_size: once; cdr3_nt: TGCGCCAGCAGTTATACCGGGACAGGGGCGGGGGAGACCCAGTACTTC; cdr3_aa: CASSYTGTGAGETQYF
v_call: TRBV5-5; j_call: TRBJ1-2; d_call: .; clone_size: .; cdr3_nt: TGTGCCAGCAGCTTGCACGCGTCACTCGCTAACTATGGCTACACCTTC; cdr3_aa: CASSLHASLANYGYTF
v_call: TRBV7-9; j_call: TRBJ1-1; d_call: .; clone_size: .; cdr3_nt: TGTGCCAGCAGCTTAACCCGCAGGGACTATGAAGCTTTCTTT; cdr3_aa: CASSLTRRDYEAFF
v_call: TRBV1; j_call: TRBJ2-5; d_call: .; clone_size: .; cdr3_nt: TGCACCAGCAGCCAAGGGCCTTTATGGCCGGGACTCAAAGGAGAGACCCAGTACTTC; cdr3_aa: CTSSQGPLWPGLKGETQYF
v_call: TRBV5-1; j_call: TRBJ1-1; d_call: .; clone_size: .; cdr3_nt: TGCGCCAGCAGCTCGACACAAAAGGCTGAAGCTTTCTTT; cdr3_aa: CASSSTQKAEAFF
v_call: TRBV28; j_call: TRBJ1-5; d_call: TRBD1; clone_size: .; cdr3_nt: TGTGCCAGCAGACCAGGGACAGGTACCTGGCCCCAGCATTTT; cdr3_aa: CASRPGTGTWPQHF